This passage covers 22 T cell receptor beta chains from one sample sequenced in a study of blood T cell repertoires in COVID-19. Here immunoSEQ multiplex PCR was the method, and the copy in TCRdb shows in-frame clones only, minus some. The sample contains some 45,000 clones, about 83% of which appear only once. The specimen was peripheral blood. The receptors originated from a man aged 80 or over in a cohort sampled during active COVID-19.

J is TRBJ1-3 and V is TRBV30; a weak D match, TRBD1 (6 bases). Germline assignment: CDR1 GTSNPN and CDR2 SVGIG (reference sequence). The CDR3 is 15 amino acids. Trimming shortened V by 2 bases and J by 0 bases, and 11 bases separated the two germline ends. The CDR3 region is CAWSRGASSGNTIYF. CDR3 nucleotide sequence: TGTGCCTGGAGTCGGGGGGCTAGCTCTGGAAACACCATATATTTT.

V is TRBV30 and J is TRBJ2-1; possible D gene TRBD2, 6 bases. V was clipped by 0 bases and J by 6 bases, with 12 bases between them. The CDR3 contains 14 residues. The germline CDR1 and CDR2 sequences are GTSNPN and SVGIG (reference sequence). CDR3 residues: CAWSVRGLFNEQFF. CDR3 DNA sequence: TGTGCCTGGAGTGTAAGGGGACTCTTCAATGAGCAGTTCTTC.

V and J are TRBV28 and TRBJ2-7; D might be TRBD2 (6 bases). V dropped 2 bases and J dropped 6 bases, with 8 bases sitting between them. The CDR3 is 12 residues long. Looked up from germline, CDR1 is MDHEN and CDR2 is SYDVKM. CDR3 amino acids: CASSLKGGEQYF. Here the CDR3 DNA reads TGTGCCAGCAGTTTAAAGGGAGGCGAGCAGTACTTC. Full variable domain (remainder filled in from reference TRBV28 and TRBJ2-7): DVKVTQSSRYLVKRTGEKVFLECVQDMDHENMFWYRQDPGLGLRLIYFSYDVKMKEKGDIPEGYSVSREKKERFSLILESASTNQTSMYLCASSLKGGEQYFGPGTRLTVT.

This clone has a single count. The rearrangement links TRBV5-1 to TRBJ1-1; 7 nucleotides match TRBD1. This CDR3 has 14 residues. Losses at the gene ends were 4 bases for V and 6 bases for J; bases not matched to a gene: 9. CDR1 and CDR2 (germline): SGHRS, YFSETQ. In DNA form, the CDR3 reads TGCGCCAGCAGCCCCTACGACAGGGTCTCTGAAGCTTTCTTT. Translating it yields CASSPYDRVSEAFF.

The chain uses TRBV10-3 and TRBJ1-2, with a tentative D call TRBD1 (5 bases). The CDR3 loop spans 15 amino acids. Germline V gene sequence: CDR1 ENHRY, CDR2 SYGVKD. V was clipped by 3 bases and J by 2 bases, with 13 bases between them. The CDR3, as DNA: TGTGCCATCAGTGAAGCCCCAAGGGGAAACTATGGCTACACCTTC. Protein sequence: CAISEAPRGNYGYTF.

Here the CDR3 DNA reads TGTGCCAGCAGCTTGGCTGGCAGGCCCTACAATGAGCAGTTCTTC. Translated, it gives CASSLAGRPYNEQFF. The chain combines TRBV5-6 with TRBJ2-1; D is uncertain. CDR3 length: 15 residues. V was cut by 0 bases and J by 2 bases, with 9 bases left in between. The germline CDR1 and CDR2 sequences are SGHDT and YYEEEE.

The CDR3 sequence: CASSYGTGAILDEAFF. CDR3 coding DNA: TGTGCCAGCAGTTACGGGACAGGGGCGATTCTTGATGAAGCTTTCTTT. The V call is TRBV6-5, the J call TRBJ1-1, with 10 bases fitting TRBD1. The V and J ends lost 2 bases and 7 bases, in that order; junction bases with no gene match: 10. CDR1 is MNHEY and CDR2 is SVGAGI in the germline V gene. This CDR3 region has 16 residues.

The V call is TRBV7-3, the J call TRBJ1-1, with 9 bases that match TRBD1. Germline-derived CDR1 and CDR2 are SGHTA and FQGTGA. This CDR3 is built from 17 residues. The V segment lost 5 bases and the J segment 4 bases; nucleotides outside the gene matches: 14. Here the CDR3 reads CASSVSTQGAEGTEAFF. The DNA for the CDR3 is TGTGCCAGCAGCGTTTCCACACAGGGGGCGGAGGGCACTGAAGCTTTCTTT.

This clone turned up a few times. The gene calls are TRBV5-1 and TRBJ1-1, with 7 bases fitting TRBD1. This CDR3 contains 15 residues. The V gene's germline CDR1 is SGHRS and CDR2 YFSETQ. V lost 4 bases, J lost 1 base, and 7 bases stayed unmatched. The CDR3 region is CASSTGQEPNTEAFF. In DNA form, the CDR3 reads TGCGCCAGCAGCACCGGACAGGAGCCGAACACTGAAGCTTTCTTT.

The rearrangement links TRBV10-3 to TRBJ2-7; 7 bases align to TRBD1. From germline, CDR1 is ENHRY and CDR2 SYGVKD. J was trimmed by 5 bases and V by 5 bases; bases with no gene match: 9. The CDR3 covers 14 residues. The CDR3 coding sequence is TGTGCCATCAGTACCGACAGGGTCTCGAACGAGCAGTACTTC. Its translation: CAISTDRVSNEQYF.

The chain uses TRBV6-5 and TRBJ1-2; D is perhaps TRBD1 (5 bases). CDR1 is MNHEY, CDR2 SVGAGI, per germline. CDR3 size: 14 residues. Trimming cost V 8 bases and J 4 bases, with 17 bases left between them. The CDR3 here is CASWSPRQGYGYTF. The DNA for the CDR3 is TGTGCCAGCTGGTCACCGAGGCAGGGCTATGGCTACACCTTC.

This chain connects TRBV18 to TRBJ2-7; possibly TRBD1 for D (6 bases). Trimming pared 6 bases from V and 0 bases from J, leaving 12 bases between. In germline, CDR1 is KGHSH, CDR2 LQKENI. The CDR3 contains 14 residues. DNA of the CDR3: TGTGCCAGCTCCTCAGGACAGAGCTCCTACGAGCAGTACTTC. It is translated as CASSSGQSSYEQYF.

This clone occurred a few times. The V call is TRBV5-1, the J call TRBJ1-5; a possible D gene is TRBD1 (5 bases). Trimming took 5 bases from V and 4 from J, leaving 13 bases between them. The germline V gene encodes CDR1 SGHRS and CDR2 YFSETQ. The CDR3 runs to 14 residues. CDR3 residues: CASRLNGGNQPQHF. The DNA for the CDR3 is TGCGCCAGCAGGTTAAACGGGGGAAATCAGCCCCAGCATTTT.

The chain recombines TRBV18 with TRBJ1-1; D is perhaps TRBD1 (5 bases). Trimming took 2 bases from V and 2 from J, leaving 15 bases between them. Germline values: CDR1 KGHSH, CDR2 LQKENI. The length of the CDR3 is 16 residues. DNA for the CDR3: TGTGCCAGCTCACCAACACAGGCGGAAGTTAACACTGAAGCTTTCTTT. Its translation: CASSPTQAEVNTEAFF.

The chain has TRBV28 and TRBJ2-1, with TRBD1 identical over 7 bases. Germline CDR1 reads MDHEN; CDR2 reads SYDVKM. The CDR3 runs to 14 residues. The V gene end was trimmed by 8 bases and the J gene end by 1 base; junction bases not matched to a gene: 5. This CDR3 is CASGYRGSYNEQFF. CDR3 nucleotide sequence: TGTGCCAGCGGATACAGGGGATCCTACAATGAGCAGTTCTTC.

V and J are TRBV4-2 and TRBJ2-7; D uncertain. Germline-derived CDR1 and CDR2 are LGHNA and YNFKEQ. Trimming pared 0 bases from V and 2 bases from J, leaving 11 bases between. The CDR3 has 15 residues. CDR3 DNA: TGTGCCAGCAGCCAAGAGGGTCTAGTTCCCTACGAGCAGTACTTC. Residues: CASSQEGLVPYEQYF.

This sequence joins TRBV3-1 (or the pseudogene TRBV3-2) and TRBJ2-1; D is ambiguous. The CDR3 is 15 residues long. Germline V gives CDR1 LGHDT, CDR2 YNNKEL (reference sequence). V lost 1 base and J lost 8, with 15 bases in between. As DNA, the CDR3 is TGTGCCAGCAGCCAAGTATTGATAGGTCGGGATGAGCAGTTCTTC. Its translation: CASSQVLIGRDEQFF.

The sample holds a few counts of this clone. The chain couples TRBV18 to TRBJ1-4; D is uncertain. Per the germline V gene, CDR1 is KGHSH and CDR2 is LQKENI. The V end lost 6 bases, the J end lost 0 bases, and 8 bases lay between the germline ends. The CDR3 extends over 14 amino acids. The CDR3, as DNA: TGTGCCAGCTCCCCAGCAGCAACTAATGAAAAACTGTTTTTT. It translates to CASSPAATNEKLFF.

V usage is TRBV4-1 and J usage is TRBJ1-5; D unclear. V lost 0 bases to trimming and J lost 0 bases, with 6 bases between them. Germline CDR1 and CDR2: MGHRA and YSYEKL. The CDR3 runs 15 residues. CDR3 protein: CASSQDAASNQPQHF. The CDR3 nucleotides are TGCGCCAGCAGCCAAGATGCGGCTAGCAATCAGCCCCAGCATTTT.

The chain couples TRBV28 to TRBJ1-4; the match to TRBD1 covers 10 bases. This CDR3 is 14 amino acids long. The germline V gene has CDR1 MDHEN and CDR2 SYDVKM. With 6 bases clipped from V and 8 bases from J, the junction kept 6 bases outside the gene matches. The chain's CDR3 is CASRTTGGMEKLFF. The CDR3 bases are TGTGCCAGCAGGACGACAGGGGGCATGGAAAAACTGTTTTTT.

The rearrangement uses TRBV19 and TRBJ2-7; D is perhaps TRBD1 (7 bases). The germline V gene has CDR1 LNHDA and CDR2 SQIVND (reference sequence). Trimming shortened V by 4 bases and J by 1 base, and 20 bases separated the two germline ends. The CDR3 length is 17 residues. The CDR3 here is CASSKQGTGTSSYEQYF. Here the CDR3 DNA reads TGTGCCAGTAGTAAACAGGGGACTGGGACTTCGTCCTACGAGCAGTACTTC.

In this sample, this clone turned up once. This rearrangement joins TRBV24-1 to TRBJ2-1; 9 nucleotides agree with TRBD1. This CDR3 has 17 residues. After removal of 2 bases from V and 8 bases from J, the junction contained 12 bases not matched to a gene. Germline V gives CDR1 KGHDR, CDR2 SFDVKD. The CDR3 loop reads CATSDSQPGQGLYEQFF. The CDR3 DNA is TGTGCCACCAGTGATTCGCAACCGGGACAGGGACTCTATGAGCAGTTCTTC.